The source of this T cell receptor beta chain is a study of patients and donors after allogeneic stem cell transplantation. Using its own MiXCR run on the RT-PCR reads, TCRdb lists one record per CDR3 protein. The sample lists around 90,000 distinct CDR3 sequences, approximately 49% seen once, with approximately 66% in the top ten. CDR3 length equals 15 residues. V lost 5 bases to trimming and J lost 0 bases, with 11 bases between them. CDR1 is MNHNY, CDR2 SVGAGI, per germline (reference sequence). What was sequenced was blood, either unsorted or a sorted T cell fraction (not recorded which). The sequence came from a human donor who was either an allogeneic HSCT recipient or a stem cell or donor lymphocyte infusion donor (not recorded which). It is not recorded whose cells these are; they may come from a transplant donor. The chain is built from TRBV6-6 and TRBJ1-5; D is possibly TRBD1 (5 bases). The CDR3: CASSTQGVSNQPQHF. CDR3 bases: TGTGCCAGCAGTACCCAGGGTGTTAGCAATCAGCCCCAGCATTTT.